Detailed here is one T cell receptor beta chain. The length of the CDR3 is 13 residues. Germline V lookup: CDR1 SQVTM, CDR2 ANQGSEA. V gave up 7 bases and J gave up 2 bases, with 13 bases separating them. These data originate in a study of blood T cell repertoires in COVID-19. In the study's own analysis: By means of reference gene primer amplification, nucleated cell counts were estimated. Using immunoSEQ multiplex PCR, the repertoire was profiled, and TCRdb retains in-frame clones only, with some absent. The D gene and trimming were derived from the DNA, and the V and J assignments and clone size from that table. Among around 94,000 clones, around nine tenths were seen once, and the ten largest hold 1.5% to 2%.

J is TRBJ2-3 and V is TRBV29-1, with a weak D call TRBD1 (6 bases). Specimen: peripheral blood. This clonotype was sampled from a woman aged 45 to 65 with COVID-19, enrolled during active disease. CDR3 coding DNA: TGCAGCGGCTACAGGGACGACACAGATACGCAGTATTTT. It yields the protein CSGYRDDTDTQYF.